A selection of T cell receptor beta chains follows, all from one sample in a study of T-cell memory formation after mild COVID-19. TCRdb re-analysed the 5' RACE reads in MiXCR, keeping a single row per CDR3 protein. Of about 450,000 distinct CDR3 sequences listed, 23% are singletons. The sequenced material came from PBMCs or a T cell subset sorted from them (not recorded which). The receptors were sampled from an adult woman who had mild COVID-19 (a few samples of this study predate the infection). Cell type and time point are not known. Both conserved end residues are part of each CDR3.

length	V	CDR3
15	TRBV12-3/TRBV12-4	CASSFSAGADRGYTF
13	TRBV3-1	CASSQGRGYEQYF
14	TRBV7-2	CASSLVGYNSPLHF
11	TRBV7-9	CASSVYYEQYF
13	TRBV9	CASSVGDGDTQYF
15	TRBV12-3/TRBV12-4	CASSLNAQMGTEAFF
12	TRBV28	CASRGDGLRMHF
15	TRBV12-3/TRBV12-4	CASNLRRGGTGELFF
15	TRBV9	CASSPAGGPLETQYF
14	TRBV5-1	CASSLATSGEEQFF
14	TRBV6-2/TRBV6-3	CASRPPKYQETQYF
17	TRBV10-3	CAISASWTAVAKNIQYF
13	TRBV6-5	CASKDRFGETQYF
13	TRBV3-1	CASSPGGSTEAFF
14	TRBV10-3	CATGKTGSINEQFF
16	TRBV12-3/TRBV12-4	CASSRLAGANTGELFF
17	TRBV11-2	CASSSPSGGAFINEQFF
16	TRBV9	CASSVGVFRGQETQYF
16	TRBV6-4	CASSDSSEGSTDTQYF
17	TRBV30	CAWSALTSGSYTGELFF
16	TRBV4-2	CASSQDWVRANTEAFF
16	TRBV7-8	CASSGVTGTVNEKLFF
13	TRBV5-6	CASSRIGKEEAFF
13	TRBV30	CAWSIRTGGRQYF
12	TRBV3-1	CASSQRGNGYTF
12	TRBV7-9	CASSLVFDTIYF
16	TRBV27	CASSLGLAGPTGELFF
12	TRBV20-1	CSAVGLSYEQYF
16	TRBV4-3	CASSSTGQGGYNEQFF
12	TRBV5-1	CASSSSLREQYF
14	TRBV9	CASSVGWGSDEQYF
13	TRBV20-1	CSAGSGEDYGYTF
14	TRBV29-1	CSVGYGTNTGELFF
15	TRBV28	CASSLHRDRWETQYF
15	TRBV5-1	CASSLAGSSYNEQFF
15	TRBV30	CAWSDRTGVNYGYTF
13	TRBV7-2	CASSQAQEYGYTF
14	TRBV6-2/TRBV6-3	CASKIAPMTDTQYF
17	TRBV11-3	CASSLGQGASSYNEQFF
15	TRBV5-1	CASSLTGGGSYEQYF
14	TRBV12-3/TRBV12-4	CASNPGTSRVEQFF
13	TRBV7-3	CASSLGGTGEQYF
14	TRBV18	CASSTGRGRDEQYF
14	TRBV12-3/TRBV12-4	CASSFWAGDQPQHF
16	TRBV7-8	CASSLNTAGVRGEQYF
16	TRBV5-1	CASSLEGQGMNTEAFF
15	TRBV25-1	CASSEQRESSYEQYF